What follows are 2 T cell receptor beta chains derived from one specimen sequenced in a study of cytomegalovirus exposure and HLA in healthy donors. Researchers ran the PCR with 60 Vbeta and 13 Jbeta primers. The data were produced by immunoSEQ multiplex PCR, yet TCRdb's version contains in-frame clones alone and is incomplete. Of about 52,000 clones detected, less than 70% appear once; the ten largest clones hold approximately 10%. Sequenced: PBMCs. All receptors come from a human donor in good health.

DNA for the CDR3: TGTGCCAGCAGCTTTGCGACAGAGTTGTATTTT. Translated: CASSFATELYF. This chain links TRBV11-2 with TRBJ2-3; tentatively, D is TRBD1 (5 bases). Deletions cut 3 bases from V and 14 bases from J, with 12 bases between. In germline, CDR1 is SGHAT, CDR2 FQNNGV. This CDR3 spans 11 amino acids. Filled out from reference TRBV11-2 and TRBJ2-3, the complete variable domain reads EAGVAQSPRYKIIEKRQSVAFWCNPISGHATLYWYQQILGQGPKLLIQFQNNGVVDDSQLPKDRFSAERLKGVDSTLKIQPAKLEDSAVYLCASSFATELYFGPGTRLTVL.

V usage is TRBV30 and J usage is TRBJ1-5, with 7 nucleotides matching TRBD1. Trimming cost V 7 bases and J 4 bases; bases outside gene matches: 7. Germline loops: CDR1 GTSNPN, CDR2 SVGIG (reference sequence). The CDR3 spans 13 residues. The CDR3 coding sequence is TGTGCCTCAGGACAGGCGAGGAATCAGCCCCAGCATTTT. It codes for CASGQARNQPQHF. Complete variable domain (other parts from reference TRBV30 and TRBJ1-5): SQTIHQWPATLVQPVGSPLSLECTVEGTSNPNLYWYRQAAGRGLQLLFYSVGIGQISSEVPQNLSASRPQDRQFILSSKKLLLSDSGFYLCASGQARNQPQHFGDGTRLSIL.